These 4 T cell receptor beta chains came from one sample sequenced in a study of Ad26.COV2.S vaccination and SARS-CoV-2 variants. Documented treatment: some 20 received Ad26.COV2.S at low or high dose, single or two shots; roughly five received placebo; per-sample allocation not given. Specimen acquisition occurred on day 63 following the initial vaccine or placebo injection. Produced via immunoSEQ multiplex PCR; TCRdb's table is partial and in-frame only. Seen here are about 480,000 clones, 87% observed once, and the top ten hold roughly 13%. Specimen: peripheral blood, collected in a trial of Ad26.COV2.S vaccine versus placebo. The receptors originated from a person aged 18-65 years who received the Ad26.COV2.S COVID-19 vaccine or a placebo.

The chain employs TRBV7-3 and TRBJ2-7, with 10 bases lining up with TRBD1. The germline V gene has CDR1 SGHTA and CDR2 FQGTGA. V shed 5 bases and J 1 base; nucleotides not matched to a gene: 5. The CDR3 covers 15 residues. Here the CDR3 reads CASSPEDRGSYEQYF. DNA of the CDR3: TGTGCCAGCAGCCCCGAGGACAGGGGGTCCTACGAGCAGTACTTC.

The genes are TRBV5-1 and TRBJ2-1; D gene ambiguous. Deletions cut 1 base from V and 6 bases from J, with 5 bases between. The CDR3 extends over 12 amino acids. The germline V gene encodes CDR1 SGHRS and CDR2 YFSETQ. Written as DNA, the CDR3 is TGCGCCAGCAGCTTGAACAGCAATGAGCAGTTCTTC. Translated: CASSLNSNEQFF.

The chain joins TRBV19 to TRBJ1-2, with D possibly matching TRBD1 (5 bases). The CDR3 is made up of 17 amino acids. V was cut by 0 bases and J by 6 bases, with 20 bases left in between. Looked up from germline, CDR1 is LNHDA and CDR2 is SQIVND (reference sequence). This CDR3 reads CASSIETAGAQRHGYTF. DNA for the CDR3: TGTGCCAGTAGTATAGAGACTGCCGGGGCTCAGAGGCATGGCTACACCTTC.

This chain uses TRBV30 with TRBJ1-1, with no clear D. The CDR3 consists of 14 residues. Trimming shortened V by 7 bases and J by 6 bases, and 21 bases separated the two germline ends. Germline V CDR1 and CDR2: GTSNPN, SVGIG (reference sequence). The chain's CDR3 is CALRREGSGSEAFF. CDR3 DNA: TGTGCCTTGAGGAGGGAGGGATCAGGATCTGAAGCTTTCTTT. Full variable domain (missing parts from reference TRBV30 and TRBJ1-1): SQTIHQWPATLVQPVGSPLSLECTVEGTSNPNLYWYRQAAGRGLQLLFYSVGIGQISSEVPQNLSASRPQDRQFILSSKKLLLSDSGFYLCALRREGSGSEAFFGQGTRLTVV.